This T cell receptor (beta chain) appears in the sequencing data of a study of blood T cell repertoires in COVID-19. Whole-study context: Spain, Italy and the United States supplied samples that represented acute and convalescent COVID-19.

Germline V gene data show CDR1 as GTSNPN and CDR2 as SVGIG (reference sequence). CDR3 size: 13 residues. J gave up 9 bases and V 3 bases, and 7 bases lay outside the gene matches. Measured with immunoSEQ multiplex PCR; TCRdb has only the in-frame clones, and not every one. The sample lists about 80,000 clones, around four fifths occurring once. This clonotype originated in a human donor in a cohort sampled during active COVID-19. The chain carries TRBV30 and TRBJ2-1; 8 positions match TRBD2. The sample consisted of peripheral blood. The CDR3 sequence is CAWRDTTSGEQFF. DNA for the CDR3: TGTGCCTGGAGGGACACCACTAGCGGTGAGCAGTTCTTC.